The rows below give T cell receptor beta chains drawn from one sample of a study of OX40 agonist ivuxolimab in advanced cancers. Profiled with immunoSEQ multiplex PCR; TCRdb holds only in-frame clones, not every one. The repertoire holds tens of thousands of clones, 84% seen once, with 3.5% to 4.5% in the top ten. The material sequenced was CD4+ or CD8+ T cells sorted from blood, taken in a trial of the OX40 agonist ivuxolimab. All receptors derive from an adult with an advanced solid tumor such as melanoma, head and neck, liver or kidney cancer. Both conserved end residues are part of each CDR3. The D gene is left open where the match is weak. Rows may omit the clone size; those that give it use once, few, many or a size class.

D gene | J gene | clone size | V gene | CDR3 DNA | CDR3 protein
TRBD1 | TRBJ1-1 | NA | TRBV7-9 | TGTGCCAGCAGCTTTAGGACAGGGGGATACACTGAAGCTTTCTTT | CASSFRTGGYTEAFF
NA | TRBJ1-4 | NA | TRBV28 | TGTGCCAGCAGTTTGGGAGGCAGGGGAGAAAAACTGTTTTTT | CASSLGGRGEKLFF
TRBD2 | TRBJ2-1 | NA | TRBV11-3 | TGTGCCAGCAGCTCGGGAGCGGGGCTATACAATGAGCAGTTCTTC | CASSSGAGLYNEQFF
TRBD2 | TRBJ2-4 | NA | TRBV5-4 | TGTGCCAGCAGCTCGGGGGGGGATAACATTCAGTACTTC | CASSSGGDNIQYF
NA | TRBJ1-6 | once | TRBV5-1 | TGCGCCAGCAGCTTAGGCAAAAATAATTCACCCCTCCACTTT | CASSLGKNNSPLHF
TRBD1 | TRBJ1-2 | NA | TRBV4-1 | TGCGCCAGCAGCCAAGGGGACAGCTTCGGCGGCTACACCTTC | CASSQGDSFGGYTF
TRBD1 | TRBJ1-2 | NA | TRBV2 | TGTGCCAGCATCCAGGACGGGACAGGGGGCGTGGGGTATGGCTACACCTTC | CASIQDGTGGVGYGYTF
NA | TRBJ1-6 | few | TRBV2 | TGTGCCAGCCAGCGGGGGGGGGAAAATTCACCCCTCCACTTT | CASQRGGENSPLHF
TRBD2 | TRBJ2-5 | NA | TRBV10-3 | TGTGCCATCTTGGCTAGCGGACAAGAGACCCAGTACTTC | CAILASGQETQYF
NA | TRBJ2-7 | once | TRBV2 | TGTGCCAGCAGTACCCCGGGGGCCTACGAGCAGTACTTC | CASSTPGAYEQYF
NA | TRBJ1-1 | NA | TRBV7-2 | TGTGCCAGCAGCTCCAGGACATTCCAATCTGAAGCTTTCTTT | CASSSRTFQSEAFF
NA | TRBJ2-7 | NA | TRBV2 | TGTGCCACGGGGGGCAGATCCTACGAGCAGTACTTC | CATGGRSYEQYF
NA | TRBJ2-5 | NA | TRBV7-9 | TGTGCCAGCAGCTATCCGATCGGGGGATTTGAGACCCAGTACTTC | CASSYPIGGFETQYF
NA | TRBJ1-2 | NA | TRBV7-6 | TGTGCCAGCAGCTTATCAGGGTTTGAGGGCTACACCTTC | CASSLSGFEGYTF
TRBD2 | TRBJ2-1 | NA | TRBV2 | TGTGCCAGCAGTGAACTAGCGGGGCTGGTTGAGCAGTTCTTC | CASSELAGLVEQFF
TRBD1 | TRBJ1-5 | once | TRBV11-1 | TGTGCCAGCAGCTTAGTTAGGACAGGGGAATTTAGCAATCAGCCCCAGCATTTT | CASSLVRTGEFSNQPQHF
TRBD1 | TRBJ2-1 | NA | TRBV5-1 | TGCGCCAGCAGCGTTGGACAGGGCTTAATCTACAATGAGCAGTTCTTC | CASSVGQGLIYNEQFF
NA | TRBJ2-5 | once | TRBV19 | TGTGCCAGTAGTAATCCGAGAGGAAGGGGAGAGACCCAGTACTTC | CASSNPRGRGETQYF
NA | TRBJ1-2 | few | TRBV11-2 | TGTGCCAGCAGCGTATCGGGAGATGGCTACACCTTC | CASSVSGDGYTF
NA | TRBJ1-1 | NA | TRBV29-1 | TGCAGCGTTTTTGTAGGGGACACTGAAGCTTTCTTT | CSVFVGDTEAFF
NA | TRBJ1-2 | NA | TRBV5-6 | TGTGCCAGCAGCTTGGTGGGCAGAAATAACTATGGCTACACCTTC | CASSLVGRNNYGYTF
TRBD2 | TRBJ2-1 | NA | TRBV6-5 | TGTGCCAGCAGTATTAGCGGGGCGCCCTACAATGAGCAGTTCTTC | CASSISGAPYNEQFF
NA | TRBJ1-2 | NA | TRBV19 | TGTGCCAGTAGTGCCCCTGACTCCAATTTCTATGGCTACACCTTC | CASSAPDSNFYGYTF
NA | TRBJ1-2 | NA | TRBV6-6 | TGTGCCAGCACGAGGGCCTATAACTATGGCTACACCTTC | CASTRAYNYGYTF
NA | TRBJ1-4 | NA | TRBV4-3 | TGCGCCAGCAGCCTCCAAGCCGGGCAGGGACAAGATGAAAAACTGTTTTTT | CASSLQAGQGQDEKLFF
NA | TRBJ1-1 | NA | TRBV5-4 | TGTGCCAGCAGCTTGTGGGGGCGCGCCCACACTGAAGCTTTCTTT | CASSLWGRAHTEAFF
TRBD1 | TRBJ1-5 | NA | TRBV6-1 | TGTGCCAGCACCAGGGGACAGTATAGCAATCAGCCCCAGCATTTT | CASTRGQYSNQPQHF
TRBD2 | TRBJ2-5 | NA | TRBV9 | TGTGCCAGCAGCGTCAGGACTAGCGAGACCCAGTACTTC | CASSVRTSETQYF
TRBD1 | TRBJ2-3 | NA | TRBV2 | TGTGCCAGCAGTACGACAGGGGGCTTCAGCACAGATACGCAGTATTTT | CASSTTGGFSTDTQYF
NA | TRBJ1-2 | NA | TRBV5-3 | TGTGCCAGATTCCCCACCTGGCGGTGGGGCTATGGCTACACCTTC | CARFPTWRWGYGYTF
TRBD1 | TRBJ1-6 | once | TRBV19 | TGTGCCAGTAGTGCTCGGGACAGCTTAAATTCACCCCTCCACTTT | CASSARDSLNSPLHF
TRBD1 | TRBJ2-5 | NA | TRBV29-1 | TGCAGCGTAACCCGGGACAGGGGCGGAGAGACCCAGTACTTC | CSVTRDRGGETQYF
NA | TRBJ1-1 | NA | TRBV7-2 | TGTGCCAGCAGCTTATGGGTGGGGAACACTGAAGCTTTCTTT | CASSLWVGNTEAFF
TRBD2 | TRBJ2-2 | NA | TRBV19 | TGTGCCAGTAGTATCGCGGGGGGCCGGGTCGGGGAGCTGTTTTTT | CASSIAGGRVGELFF
NA | TRBJ1-1 | once | TRBV5-4 | TGTGCCAGCAGCTACGACTCGAACACTGAAGCTTTCTTT | CASSYDSNTEAFF
NA | TRBJ2-7 | once | TRBV9 | TGTGCCAGCAGCGTAGTGCCAGGCCCCTCCTACGAGCAGTACTTC | CASSVVPGPSYEQYF
NA | TRBJ1-2 | NA | TRBV2 | TGTGCCAGCAGTCCCCGCGGGGGGCGTAACTATGGCTACACCTTC | CASSPRGGRNYGYTF
NA | TRBJ1-5 | NA | TRBV6-5 | TGTGCCAGCAGTTACGGGGGGCAGCCCCAGCATTTT | CASSYGGQPQHF
TRBD1 | TRBJ2-7 | NA | TRBV27 | TGTGCCAGCAGTCGACAGGGTACCTACGAGCAGTACTTC | CASSRQGTYEQYF
TRBD1 | TRBJ2-5 | NA | TRBV5-1 | TGCGCCAGCAGCTTATCAGGGGGCGATGAGACCCAGTACTTC | CASSLSGGDETQYF
NA | TRBJ1-1 | NA | TRBV11-2 | TGTGCCAGCAGCTTAGCGTTGAACACTGAAGCTTTCTTT | CASSLALNTEAFF
TRBD1 | TRBJ1-6 | NA | TRBV6-5 | TGTGCCAGCAGTTACGGGGGACAGGGTAATTCACCCCTCCACTTT | CASSYGGQGNSPLHF
NA | TRBJ2-7 | NA | TRBV11-1 | TGTGCCAGCAGCTCGGACTACTGGTACGAGCAGTACTTC | CASSSDYWYEQYF
TRBD1 | TRBJ2-7 | once | TRBV18 | TGTGCCAGCTCACCTTTGGGTCCCGGGACAGGGGAAAAAGAGCAGTACTTC | CASSPLGPGTGEKEQYF
NA | TRBJ1-6 | NA | TRBV6-6 | TGTGCCAGCAGCCGTAAAGGACTCGCCAATTCACCCCTCCACTTT | CASSRKGLANSPLHF
TRBD2 | TRBJ2-3 | NA | TRBV5-1 | TGCGCCAGCAGCCTTAGCGGGGGGGCAGGAGATACGCAGTATTTT | CASSLSGGAGDTQYF
NA | TRBJ2-2 | NA | TRBV19 | TGTGCCAGTAGTATATTAGAGAACACCGGGGAGCTGTTTTTT | CASSILENTGELFF
TRBD2 | TRBJ2-4 | NA | TRBV7-9 | TGTGCCAGCAGCTTCCTGAGCGGGGGAAAAAACATTCAGTACTTC | CASSFLSGGKNIQYF
TRBD2 | TRBJ2-5 | NA | TRBV14 | TGTGCCAGCAGCCAAGACTCTAGCGGCAACCGATACACCCAAGAGACCCAGTACTTC | CASSQDSSGNRYTQETQYF
NA | TRBJ1-4 | NA | TRBV6-1 | TGTGCCAGCAGAGAGTATGGGGGAGGTAATGAAAAACTGTTTTTT | CASREYGGGNEKLFF
TRBD1 | TRBJ1-5 | NA | TRBV2 | TGTGCCAGCAGGGAACAGGGGAAGAGCAATCAGCCCCAGCATTTT | CASREQGKSNQPQHF
NA | TRBJ1-2 | NA | TRBV6-6 | TGTGCAAGCATTTTGTCCGGGACGGTGAACTATGGCTACACCTTC | CASILSGTVNYGYTF
NA | TRBJ1-2 | NA | TRBV9 | TGTGCCAGCAGCTCTAACTATGGCTACACCTTC | CASSSNYGYTF
TRBD1 | TRBJ2-7 | NA | TRBV2 | TGTGCCAGCAGCCTCCGTCCCGGGACAGGGTCCGAGCAGTACTTC | CASSLRPGTGSEQYF
NA | TRBJ2-1 | NA | TRBV6-5 | TGTGCCAGCAGTCTAGGGGGGCGTGAGCAGTTCTTC | CASSLGGREQFF
TRBD1 | TRBJ2-4 | NA | TRBV2 | TGTGCCAGCAGTGCCGGCAGGGGGCGAGCCAAAAACATTCAGTACTTC | CASSAGRGRAKNIQYF
NA | TRBJ2-2 | NA | TRBV9 | TGTGCCAGCAGCGTACGGAGTCATATAACGAACACCGGGGAGCTGTTTTTT | CASSVRSHITNTGELFF
NA | TRBJ2-1 | NA | TRBV5-1 | TGCGCCAGCAGCCCGGGGACCGTAAAGGGTGAGCAGTTCTTC | CASSPGTVKGEQFF